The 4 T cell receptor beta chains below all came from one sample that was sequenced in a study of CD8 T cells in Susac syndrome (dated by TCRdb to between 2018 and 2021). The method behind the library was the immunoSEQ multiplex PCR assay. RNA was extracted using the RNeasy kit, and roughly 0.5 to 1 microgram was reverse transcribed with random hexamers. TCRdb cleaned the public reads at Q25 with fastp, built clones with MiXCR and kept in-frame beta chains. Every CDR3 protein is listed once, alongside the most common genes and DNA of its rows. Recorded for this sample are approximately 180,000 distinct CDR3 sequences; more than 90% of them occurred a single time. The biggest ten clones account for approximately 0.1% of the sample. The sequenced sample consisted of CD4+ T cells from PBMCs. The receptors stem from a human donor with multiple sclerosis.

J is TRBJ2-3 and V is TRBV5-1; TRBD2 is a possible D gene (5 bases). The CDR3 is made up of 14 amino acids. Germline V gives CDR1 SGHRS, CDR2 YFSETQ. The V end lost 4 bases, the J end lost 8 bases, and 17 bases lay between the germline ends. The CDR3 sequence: CASSPDSQTGTQYF. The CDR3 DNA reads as TGCGCCAGCAGCCCGGACTCTCAGACGGGTACGCAGTATTTT.

CDR3 in amino acids: CASSASSGGHPYEQYF. Here the CDR3 DNA reads TGTGCCAGCAGCGCCTCTAGCGGGGGGCATCCCTACGAGCAGTACTTC. The chain uses TRBV9 and TRBJ2-7, with TRBD2 matching 11 bases. J lost 2 bases, V lost 3 bases, and 7 bases had no gene match. Germline assignment: CDR1 SGDLS and CDR2 YYNGEE. The CDR3 is 16 residues long.

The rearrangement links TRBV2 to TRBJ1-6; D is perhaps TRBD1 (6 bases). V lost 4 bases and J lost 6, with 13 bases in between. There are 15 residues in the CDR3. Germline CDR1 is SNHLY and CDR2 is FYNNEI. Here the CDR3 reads CASSVEGGANSPLHF. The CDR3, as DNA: TGTGCCAGCAGTGTGGAAGGGGGTGCTAATTCACCCCTCCACTTT.

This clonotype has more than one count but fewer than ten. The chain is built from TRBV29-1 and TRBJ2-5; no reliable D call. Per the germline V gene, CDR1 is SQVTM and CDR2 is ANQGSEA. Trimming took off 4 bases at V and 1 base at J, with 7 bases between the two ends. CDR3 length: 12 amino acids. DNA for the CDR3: TGCAGCGTTGCGGACGGCCAAGAGACCCAGTACTTC. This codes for CSVADGQETQYF.